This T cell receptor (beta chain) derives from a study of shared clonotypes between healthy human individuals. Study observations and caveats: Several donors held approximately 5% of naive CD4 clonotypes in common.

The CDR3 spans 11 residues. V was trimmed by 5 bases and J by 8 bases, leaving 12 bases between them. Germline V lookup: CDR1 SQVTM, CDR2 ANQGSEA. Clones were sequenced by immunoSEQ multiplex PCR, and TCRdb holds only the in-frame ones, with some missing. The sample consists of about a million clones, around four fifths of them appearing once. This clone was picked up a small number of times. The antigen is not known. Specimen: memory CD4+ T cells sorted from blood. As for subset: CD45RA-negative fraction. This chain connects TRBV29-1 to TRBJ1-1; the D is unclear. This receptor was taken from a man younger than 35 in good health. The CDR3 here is CSVRSGWEAFF. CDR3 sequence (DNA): TGCAGCGTTCGTTCCGGGTGGGAAGCTTTCTTT. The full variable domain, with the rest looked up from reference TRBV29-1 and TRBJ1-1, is SAVISQKPSRDICQRGTSLTIQCQVDSQVTMMFWYRQQPGQSLTLIATANQGSEATYESGFVIDKFPISRPNLTFSTLTVSNMSPEDSSIYLCSVRSGWEAFFGQGTRLTVV.